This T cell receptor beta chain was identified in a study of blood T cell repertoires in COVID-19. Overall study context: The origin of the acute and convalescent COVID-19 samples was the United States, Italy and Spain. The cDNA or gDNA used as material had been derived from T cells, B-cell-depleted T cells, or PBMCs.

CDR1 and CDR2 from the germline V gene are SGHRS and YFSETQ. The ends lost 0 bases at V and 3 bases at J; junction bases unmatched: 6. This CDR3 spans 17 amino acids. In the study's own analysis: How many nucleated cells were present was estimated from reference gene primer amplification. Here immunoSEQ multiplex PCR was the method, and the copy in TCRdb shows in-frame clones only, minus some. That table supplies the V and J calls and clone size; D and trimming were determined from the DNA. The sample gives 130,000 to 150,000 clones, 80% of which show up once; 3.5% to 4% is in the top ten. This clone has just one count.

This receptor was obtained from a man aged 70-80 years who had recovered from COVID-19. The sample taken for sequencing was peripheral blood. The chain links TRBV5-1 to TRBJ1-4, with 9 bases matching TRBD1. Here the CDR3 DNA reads TGCGCCAGCAGCTTGGTAGGGACAGGGATTGCTAATGAAAAACTGTTTTTT. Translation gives CASSLVGTGIANEKLFF.